The 22 T cell receptor beta chains below all came from one sample that was sequenced in a study of T-cell memory formation after mild COVID-19. TCRdb redid the calling of the 5' RACE reads with MiXCR, one entry per CDR3 protein. The table lists approximately 100,000 distinct CDR3 sequences, over 8.5% of them singletons. Sequencing input: PBMCs or a T cell subset sorted from them (not recorded which). The receptors come from a man aged 18 to 29 who had mild COVID-19 (a few samples of this study predate the infection). Cell type and time point are not known.

This clonotype was counted between two and nine times. This chain connects TRBV28 to TRBJ1-5; D gene uncertain. The CDR3 has 14 amino acids. The V end was cut by 6 bases, the J end by 1 base, with 10 bases between. Per the germline V gene, CDR1 is MDHEN and CDR2 is SYDVKM. CDR3 residues: CASRSGVSNQPQHF. DNA of the CDR3: TGTGCCAGCAGGTCCGGGGTGAGCAATCAGCCCCAGCATTTT.

This clonotype was detected only a few times. V and J are TRBV7-3 and TRBJ2-3, with TRBD2 identical over 11 bases. With 3 bases clipped from V and 6 bases from J, the junction kept 5 bases outside the gene matches. In germline, CDR1 is SGHTA, CDR2 FQGTGA. The CDR3 is 15 amino acids. The CDR3 reads CASSFSGGALDTQYF. The CDR3 DNA follows: TGTGCCAGCAGCTTTAGCGGGGGGGCCCTCGATACGCAGTATTTT.

This chain uses TRBV4-1 with TRBJ1-6; D might be TRBD1 (5 bases). This CDR3 has 16 residues. CDR1 and CDR2 from the germline V gene are MGHRA and YSYEKL. Deletions cut 0 bases from V and 8 bases from J, with 14 bases between. The CDR3 nucleotides read TGCGCCAGCAGCCAAGAGGTCCGAGGAGGGGATTCACCCCTCCACTTT. Translated, it gives CASSQEVRGGDSPLHF.

The V and J genes are TRBV19 and TRBJ1-1; 11 bases map to TRBD1. V gave up 9 bases and J gave up 4 bases; unmatched junction bases: 7. Germline assignment: CDR1 LNHDA and CDR2 SQIVND (reference sequence). This CDR3 is built from 14 residues. The CDR3 reads CASLVGTGGTEAFF. Written as DNA, the CDR3 is TGTGCCAGCCTGGTCGGGACAGGGGGCACTGAAGCTTTCTTT.

This clonotype was observed a few times. The V call is TRBV5-1, the J call TRBJ2-7; TRBD1 aligns across 8 bases. J was trimmed by 1 base and V by 4 bases; bases with no gene match: 7. CDR1 and CDR2 from the germline V gene are SGHRS and YFSETQ. This CDR3 region has 15 residues. The CDR3 spells CASSIGQGGSYEQYF. CDR3 nucleotides: TGCGCCAGCAGCATCGGACAGGGTGGATCCTACGAGCAGTACTTC.

The chain joins TRBV7-9 to TRBJ2-2; D tentatively reads TRBD1 or TRBD2 (5 bases each). The CDR3 consists of 16 residues. Germline CDR1 is SEHNR and CDR2 is FQNEAQ (reference sequence). Trimming took off 5 bases at V and 0 bases at J, with 13 bases between the two ends. The CDR3 reads CASSPRDGSNTGELFF. DNA of the CDR3: TGTGCCAGCAGCCCCAGGGACGGATCGAACACCGGGGAGCTGTTTTTT.

The V and J genes are TRBV6-2 or TRBV6-3 and TRBJ1-6, with TRBD1 as a possible D gene (5 bases). Trimming shortened V by 8 bases and J by 5 bases, and 19 bases separated the two germline ends. Germline V gives CDR1 MNHEY, CDR2 SVGEGT. The CDR3 consists of 16 residues. CDR3 amino acids: CASGPGGLFDNSPLHF. The CDR3 DNA is TGTGCCAGCGGCCCGGGGGGGTTGTTTGATAATTCACCCCTCCACTTT.

This clonotype was counted only a few times. This chain links TRBV5-5 with TRBJ2-7; D possibly corresponds to TRBD2 (6 bases). This CDR3 comprises 13 residues. The germline V gene has CDR1 SGHKS and CDR2 YYEKEE (reference sequence). The ends were cut back, 0 bases at V and 6 bases at J, with 10 bases in the middle. The CDR3: CASSLVPGSEQYF. CDR3 nucleotide sequence: TGTGCCAGCAGCTTGGTTCCCGGGAGCGAGCAGTACTTC.

The chain carries TRBV7-6 and TRBJ2-1; 12 nucleotides match TRBD2. Germline assignment: CDR1 SGHVS and CDR2 FNYEAQ. This CDR3 contains 14 residues. Trimming at V came to 5 bases and at J to 10 bases, leaving 6 bases not matched to a gene. The CDR3 region is CASSLGTSGPEQFF. DNA of the CDR3: TGTGCCAGCAGCCTCGGGACTAGCGGGCCCGAGCAGTTCTTC. The complete variable domain, with remaining parts taken from reference TRBV7-6 and TRBJ2-1, reads GAGVSQSPRYKVTKRGQDVALRCDPISGHVSLYWYRQALGQGPEFLTYFNYEAQQDKSGLPNDRFSAERPEGSISTLTIQRTEQRDSAMYRCASSLGTSGPEQFFGPGTRLTVL.

There are a few counts of this clonotype. The chain carries TRBV19 and TRBJ2-7, with 10 bases matching TRBD2. The trim removed 8 bases at V and 3 bases at J, leaving 7 bases unmatched. The length of the CDR3 is 14 residues. Germline CDR1 is LNHDA and CDR2 is SQIVND (reference sequence). The CDR3, as DNA: TGTGCCAGTTCACCCAGCGGGGGGGACTACGAGCAGTACTTC. The encoded protein is CASSPSGGDYEQYF.

This clonotype was observed a few times. DNA of the CDR3: TGCGCCAGCAGCCAAGTGGAGGGACCAGATACGCAGTATTTT. This gives the protein CASSQVEGPDTQYF. This chain joins TRBV4-1 and TRBJ2-3; the D gene is possibly TRBD2 (6 bases). The CDR3 has 14 amino acids. Trimming took 1 base from V and 4 from J, leaving 9 bases between them. The germline CDR1 and CDR2 sequences are MGHRA and YSYEKL.

This clonotype was detected a few times. This chain connects TRBV28 to TRBJ2-7; a weak D match, TRBD1 (6 bases). Trimming removed 5 bases at V and 3 bases at J, with 17 bases between. Per germline, CDR1 MDHEN and CDR2 SYDVKM. The length of the CDR3 is 15 residues. The CDR3 loop is CASSNLQGWGYEQYF. The CDR3 DNA reads as TGTGCCAGCAGTAATCTACAGGGTTGGGGCTACGAGCAGTACTTC.

The CDR3 region is CASSLTQAGGPYEQYF. The CDR3 region has the DNA TGCGCCAGCAGCTTGACTCAGGCGGGAGGTCCCTACGAGCAGTACTTC. The chain couples TRBV5-1 to TRBJ2-7; TRBD2 aligns across 8 bases. CDR3 length: 16 residues. After removal of 1 base from V and 2 bases from J, the junction contained 8 bases not matched to a gene. The V gene's germline CDR1 is SGHRS and CDR2 YFSETQ.

This clonotype was counted only a few times. The rearrangement uses TRBV27 and TRBJ2-2; 7 bases align to TRBD2. Germline V CDR1 and CDR2: MNHEY, SMNVEV (reference sequence). This CDR3 comprises 13 residues. J was trimmed by 6 bases and V by 7 bases; bases with no gene match: 5. Here the CDR3 DNA reads TGTGCCAGCAATTCCGCGGGGGCCGGGGAGCTGTTTTTT. As protein: CASNSAGAGELFF.

This clonotype showed up just a few times. V usage is TRBV4-3 and J usage is TRBJ2-1, with 7 bases lining up with TRBD1. Germline trimming cut 2 bases from V and 5 bases from J; bases unmatched to any gene: 9. The CDR3 is made up of 16 amino acids. CDR1 LGHNA and CDR2 YSLEER come from the germline V gene. In nucleotides, the CDR3 is TGCGCCAGCAGCCAACATCCCGGGACAGCTAACAATGAGCAGTTCTTC. Protein: CASSQHPGTANNEQFF.

This clonotype was seen a few times. The chain combines TRBV6-5 with TRBJ1-2, with D uncertain. The CDR3 has 13 amino acids. Germline V CDR1 and CDR2: MNHEY, SVGAGI. V was clipped by 0 bases and J by 8 bases, with 10 bases between them. CDR3 sequence (DNA): TGTGCCAGCAGTTACTCACGGTTTTGGGGCTACACCTTC. Translating it yields CASSYSRFWGYTF.

V gene TRBV20-1 combines with J gene TRBJ2-1; 8 bases map to TRBD2. V was clipped by 6 bases and J by 6 bases; unmatched bases: 1. CDR3 length equals 11 residues. CDR1 and CDR2 (germline): DFQATT, SNEGSKA (reference sequence). CDR3 protein: CSAGRGNEQFF. The DNA of the CDR3 is TGCAGTGCCGGGAGGGGCAATGAGCAGTTCTTC.

J is TRBJ2-2 and V is TRBV7-3; unclear D gene. There are 16 residues in the CDR3. The V gene's germline CDR1 is SGHTA and CDR2 FQGTGA. V dropped 5 bases and J dropped 0 bases, with 13 bases sitting between them. The CDR3 DNA reads TGTGCCAGCAGCGAAGGTGTGCAGTCGAACACCGGGGAGCTGTTTTTT. This codes for CASSEGVQSNTGELFF. The full variable domain, with the rest looked up from reference TRBV7-3 and TRBJ2-2, is GAGVSQTPSNKVTEKGKYVELRCDPISGHTALYWYRQSLGQGPEFLIYFQGTGAADDSGLPNDRFFAVRPEGSVSTLKIQRTERGDSAVYLCASSEGVQSNTGELFFGEGSRLTVL.

The CDR3 nucleotides read TGTGCCAGCAGCCTCCACGCAGATACGCAGTATTTT. This translates into CASSLHADTQYF. V gene TRBV7-6 combines with J gene TRBJ2-3; the D is unclear. The CDR3 loop spans 12 amino acids. Germline assignment: CDR1 SGHVS and CDR2 FNYEAQ. V was trimmed by 5 bases and J by 4 bases, leaving 7 bases between them.

This clonotype was seen a few times. The chain is built from TRBV14 and TRBJ2-3, with 8 bases fitting TRBD2. V dropped 3 bases and J dropped 5; count of bases not matched to a gene: 4. Germline V gene lookup returns CDR1 SGHDN and CDR2 FVKESK. This CDR3 has 14 amino acids. CDR3: CASSHRLARDTQYF. The CDR3 nucleotides are TGTGCCAGCAGCCATCGACTAGCGCGAGATACGCAGTATTTT.

The chain couples TRBV7-2 to TRBJ1-3; D is unclear. Trimming took 4 bases from V and 0 from J, leaving 13 bases between them. Looked up from germline, CDR1 is SGHTA and CDR2 is FQGNSA. This CDR3 has 16 residues. This chain's CDR3 is CASSSISGSSGNTIYF. Written as DNA, the CDR3 is TGTGCCAGCAGCTCGATTTCGGGGAGCTCTGGAAACACCATATATTTT.

The rearrangement uses TRBV12-3 or TRBV12-4 and TRBJ2-6; D is unclear. The CDR3 length is 17 residues. V gave up 2 bases and J gave up 1 base, with 12 bases separating them. The CDR3 bases are TGTGCCAGCAGTTTACAAGTTAGAGTATCTGGGGCCAACGTCCTGACTTTC. It yields the protein CASSLQVRVSGANVLTF.